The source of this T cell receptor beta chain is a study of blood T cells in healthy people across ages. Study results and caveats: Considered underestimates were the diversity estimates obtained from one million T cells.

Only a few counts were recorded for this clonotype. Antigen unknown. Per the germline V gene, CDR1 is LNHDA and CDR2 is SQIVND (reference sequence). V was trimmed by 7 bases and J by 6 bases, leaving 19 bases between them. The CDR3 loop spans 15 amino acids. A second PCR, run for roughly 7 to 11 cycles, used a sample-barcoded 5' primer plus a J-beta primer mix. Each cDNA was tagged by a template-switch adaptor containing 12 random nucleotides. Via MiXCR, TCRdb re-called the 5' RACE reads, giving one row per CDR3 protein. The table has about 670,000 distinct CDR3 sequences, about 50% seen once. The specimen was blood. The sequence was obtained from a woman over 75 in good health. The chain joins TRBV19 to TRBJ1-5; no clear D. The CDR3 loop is CASTPVAAGGQPQHF. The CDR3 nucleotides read TGTGCCAGTACCCCCGTGGCAGCCGGAGGTCAGCCCCAGCATTTT.